This entry concerns a single TCR beta chain. This specimen belongs to a study of cytomegalovirus exposure and HLA in healthy donors. Germline CDR1 and CDR2: SGDLS and YYNGEE. V shed 0 bases, J shed 3 bases, and the junction held 4 bases outside the gene matches. The CDR3 length is 15 residues. Only in-frame clones appear in the TCRdb table, and some are missing; sequencing was by immunoSEQ multiplex PCR. Among over 150,000 clones listed, about 85% were seen once. The gene calls are TRBV9 and TRBJ2-3; 7 bases match TRBD1. The TCR originated in a man aged 18 to 35 in good health and CMV-seropositive. The sequenced sample was PBMCs. CDR3 in amino acids: CASSVVGGQTDTQYF. CDR3 in DNA: TGTGCCAGCAGCGTAGTAGGGGGACAGACAGATACGCAGTATTTT.